Each of the 3 T cell receptor beta chains below was sequenced from the same sample in a study of T cell changes during pregnancy in multiple sclerosis (dated by TCRdb to between 2017 and 2020). Receptor amplification or capture employed the immunoSEQ multiplex PCR assay. Entries here come from immuneACCESS through TCRdb and include only in-frame sequences with V and J called. Some clones fail to appear in such tables; in the studies checked, an unresolved V gene covers under half of the shortfall, and the cause of the remainder is unknown. The sample table holds 120,000 or so clones, of which approximately 93% were seen once. The ten most abundant clones make up 6.2% of the sample. The source material was peripheral blood, sampled before pregnancy. The source is a female donor with multiple sclerosis, enrolled in a pregnancy study.

The rearrangement joins TRBV12-5 to TRBJ1-1, with D unresolved. CDR1 is LGHNT, CDR2 FRNRAP, per germline. The CDR3 contains 11 residues. V shed 8 bases and J shed 5 bases, with 9 bases lying between them. The CDR3 DNA reads TGTGCTAGTACGGGAGGTACTGAAGCTTTCTTT. Its protein is CASTGGTEAFF.

The chain carries TRBV6-4 and TRBJ1-1, with no clear D. CDR1 MRHNA and CDR2 SNTAGT come from the germline V gene. The length of the CDR3 is 17 residues. Between the trimmed V and J ends, which lost 5 bases and 1 base, there was a span of 20 bases. CDR3 residues: CASSCREGMVRNTEAFF. In nucleotides, the CDR3 is TGTGCCAGCAGTTGTAGGGAGGGTATGGTTCGGAACACTGAAGCTTTCTTT.

The V and J genes are TRBV7-3 and TRBJ2-7; 10 nucleotides align to TRBD2. The CDR3 is made up of 15 amino acids. Germline loops: CDR1 SGHTA, CDR2 FQGTGA. Trimming at V came to 5 bases and at J to 6 bases, leaving 10 bases not matched to a gene. CDR3 sequence reads: CASSRLAGEQAEQYF. CDR3 nucleotide sequence: TGTGCCAGCAGCCGTCTAGCGGGGGAACAAGCCGAGCAGTACTTC. Drawing the rest from reference TRBV7-3 and TRBJ2-7, the complete variable domain is GAGVSQTPSNKVTEKGKYVELRCDPISGHTALYWYRQSLGQGPEFLIYFQGTGAADDSGLPNDRFFAVRPEGSVSTLKIQRTERGDSAVYLCASSRLAGEQAEQYFGPGTRLTVT.